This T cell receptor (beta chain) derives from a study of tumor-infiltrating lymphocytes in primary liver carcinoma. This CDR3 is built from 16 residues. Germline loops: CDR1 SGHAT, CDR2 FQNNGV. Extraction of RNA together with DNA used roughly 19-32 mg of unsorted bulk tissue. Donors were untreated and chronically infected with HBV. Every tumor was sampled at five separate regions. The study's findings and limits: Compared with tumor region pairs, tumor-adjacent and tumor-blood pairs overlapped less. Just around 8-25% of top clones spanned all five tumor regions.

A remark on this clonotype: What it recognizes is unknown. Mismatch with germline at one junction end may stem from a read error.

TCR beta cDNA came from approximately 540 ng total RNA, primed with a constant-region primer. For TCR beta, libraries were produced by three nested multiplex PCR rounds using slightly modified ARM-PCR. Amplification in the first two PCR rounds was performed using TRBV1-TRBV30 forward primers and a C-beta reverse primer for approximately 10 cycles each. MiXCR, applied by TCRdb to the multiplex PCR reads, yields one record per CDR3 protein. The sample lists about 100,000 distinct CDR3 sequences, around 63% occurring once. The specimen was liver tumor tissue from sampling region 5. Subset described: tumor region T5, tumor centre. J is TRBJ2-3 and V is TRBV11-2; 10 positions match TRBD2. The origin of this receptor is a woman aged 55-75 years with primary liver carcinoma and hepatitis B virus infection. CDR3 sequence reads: CASKLFPAGGADTQYF. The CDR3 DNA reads TGTGCGAGCAAGTTGTTCCCAGCGGGAGGGGCAGATACGCAGTATTTT.